The rows below give T cell receptor beta chains drawn from one sample of a study of control samples from healthy donors and cancer patients. Repertoires were generated with immunoSEQ multiplex PCR, while TCRdb's copy carries only in-frame clones and drops some. In the table there are roughly 130,000 clones, around 93% of which are singletons. The sequenced sample was blood. Receptors were obtained from a man aged 18 to 29 in good health. Both conserved end residues are part of each CDR3. The D gene is left open where the match is weak. Size is stated for part of the rows, as once, few or many counts, or as a class when the clone is expanded.

d_call,cdr3_length,j_call,v_call,clone_size,cdr3_aa,cdr3_nt
-,15,TRBJ1-5,TRBV7-8,few,CASSWTATDNQPQHF,TGTGCCAGCAGCTGGACAGCTACGGACAATCAGCCCCAGCATTTT
-,13,TRBJ2-1,TRBV3-1/TRBV3-2,-,CASSHTIYNEQFF,TGTGCCAGCAGCCATACTATTTACAATGAGCAGTTCTTC
TRBD2,15,TRBJ2-5,TRBV5-1,once,CASSLGVAGDETQYF,TGCGCCAGCAGCTTGGGTGTAGCGGGGGATGAGACCCAGTACTTC
-,11,TRBJ1-2,TRBV20-1,-,CSAPGLDGYTF,TGCAGTGCTCCAGGGTTGGATGGCTACACCTTC
TRBD2,17,TRBJ2-3,TRBV7-2,once,CASSLVPSGGLGDTQYF,TGTGCCAGCAGCTTAGTTCCTAGCGGGGGTCTCGGAGATACGCAGTATTTT
-,12,TRBJ1-1,TRBV30,-,CAWRRGNTEAFF,TGTGCCTGGCGGCGGGGGAACACTGAAGCTTTCTTT
TRBD1,15,TRBJ2-7,TRBV6-2/TRBV6-3,-,CASSFPGQSYYEQYF,TGTGCCAGCAGTTTCCCGGGACAGAGTTATTACGAGCAGTACTTC
TRBD1,16,TRBJ1-2,TRBV4-2,-,CASSEARGREGYGYTF,TGTGCCAGCAGCGAAGCGAGGGGGCGTGAGGGCTATGGCTACACCTTC
TRBD1,15,TRBJ1-2,TRBV5-1,-,CASSFLGQGRYGYTF,TGCGCCAGCAGCTTCTTGGGACAGGGAAGGTATGGCTACACCTTC
-,16,TRBJ1-1,TRBV28,-,CASSLYLAEGNTEAFF,TGTGCCAGCAGTCTTTACCTTGCGGAGGGAAACACTGAAGCTTTCTTT
TRBD2,17,TRBJ2-1,TRBV4-1,-,CASSPVGEGSSYNEQFF,TGCGCCAGCAGCCCCGTTGGGGAGGGCAGCTCCTACAATGAGCAGTTCTTC
-,14,TRBJ1-1,TRBV30,-,CAWTHLGLNTEAFF,TGTGCCTGGACCCATCTTGGCCTGAACACTGAAGCTTTCTTT
-,15,TRBJ1-3,TRBV6-2/TRBV6-3,-,CASSYTAGAGNTIYF,TGTGCCAGCAGTTACACGGCAGGGGCTGGAAACACCATATATTTT
TRBD1,14,TRBJ1-5,TRBV9,-,CASSPTGSHQPQHF,TGTGCCAGCAGCCCGACAGGGAGTCATCAGCCCCAGCATTTT
TRBD1,19,TRBJ2-1,TRBV13,-,CASSLDGTGAIGTYNEQFF,TGTGCCAGCAGCCTAGACGGGACAGGGGCCATCGGGACCTACAATGAGCAGTTCTTC
-,14,TRBJ1-3,TRBV5-4,-,CASSWGEAGNTIYF,TGTGCCAGCAGCTGGGGGGAAGCTGGAAACACCATATATTTT